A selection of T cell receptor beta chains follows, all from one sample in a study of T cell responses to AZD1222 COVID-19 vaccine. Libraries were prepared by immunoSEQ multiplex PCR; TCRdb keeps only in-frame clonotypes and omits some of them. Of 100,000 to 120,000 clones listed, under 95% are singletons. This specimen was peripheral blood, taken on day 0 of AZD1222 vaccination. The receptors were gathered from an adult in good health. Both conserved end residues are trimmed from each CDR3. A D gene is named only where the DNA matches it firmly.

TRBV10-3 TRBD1 AISDTGGGNQPQH
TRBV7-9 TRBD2 ASSPTSGVPPGTQY
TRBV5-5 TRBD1 ASSRGQGLTEAF
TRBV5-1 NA ASSLEEGFTEAF
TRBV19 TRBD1 ASGTGNPLSYNEQF
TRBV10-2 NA ASSRDTSYEQY
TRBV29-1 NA SVELGVHGYT
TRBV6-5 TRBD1 ASSYSGTGSGNTIY
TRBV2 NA ASSRERGTDTQY
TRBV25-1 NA ASSELGTGELF